Below, 29 T cell receptor beta chains from the same sample are listed, as sequenced in a study of graft-versus-host responses after intestinal transplantation. No antigen is known for these receptors. The repertoire was sequenced with immunoSEQ multiplex PCR; TCRdb's copy has only in-frame clones and lacks some. The data show approximately 110,000 clones, around 90% seen once. Sequencing used unstimulated CD4+ T cells sorted from spleen or lymph node cells, obtained before transplant. All receptors derive from a human donor who was the organ donor for an intestinal transplant.

The chain carries TRBV5-8 and TRBJ2-7, with TRBD2 identical over 12 bases. CDR1 is SGHTS and CDR2 is YDEGEE in the germline V gene. V lost 5 bases and J lost 7; bases outside the gene matches: 16. This CDR3 has 17 amino acids. The CDR3 DNA reads as TGTGCCAGCAGTGGGAGGGGGCTGACTAGCGGGAGACGAGAGCAGTACTTC. Protein sequence: CASSGRGLTSGRREQYF. Filled out from reference TRBV5-8 and TRBJ2-7, the complete variable domain reads EAGVTQSPTHLIKTRGQQATLRCSPISGHTSVYWYQQALGLGLQFLLWYDEGEERNRGNFPPRFSGRQFPNYSSELNVNALELEDSALYLCASSGRGLTSGRREQYFGPGTRLTVT.

The V and J genes are TRBV6-6 and TRBJ2-2; D unresolved. Germline V gene sequence: CDR1 MNHNY, CDR2 SVGAGI (reference sequence). This CDR3 comprises 14 residues. V was clipped by 4 bases and J by 0 bases, with 6 bases between them. CDR3 nucleotides: TGTGCCAGCAGTTTCCAGCCGAACACCGGGGAGCTGTTTTTT. The encoded protein is CASSFQPNTGELFF.

V gene TRBV10-3 combines with J gene TRBJ1-5, with D maybe TRBD1 (5 bases). The ends were cut back, 2 bases at V and 0 bases at J, with 14 bases in the middle. Germline loops: CDR1 ENHRY, CDR2 SYGVKD. The CDR3 loop spans 17 amino acids. This CDR3 reads CAISEAKGPNSNQPQHF. The CDR3 bases are TGTGCCATCAGTGAGGCAAAGGGGCCAAATAGCAATCAGCCCCAGCATTTT.

V is TRBV28 and J is TRBJ2-3; D remains ambiguous. Germline V gene lookup returns CDR1 MDHEN and CDR2 SYDVKM. V was trimmed by 2 bases and J by 0 bases, leaving 9 bases between them. The CDR3 is 15 amino acids. The CDR3 here is CASSLGRLSTDTQYF. In DNA form, the CDR3 reads TGTGCCAGCAGTTTAGGCAGGCTTAGCACAGATACGCAGTATTTT.

The V call is TRBV19, the J call TRBJ2-5, with D maybe TRBD1 (5 bases). This CDR3 is built from 16 residues. CDR1 and CDR2 (germline): LNHDA, SQIVND (reference sequence). V shed 4 bases and J shed 1 base, with 16 bases lying between them. DNA of the CDR3: TGTGCCAGTAGTAAATCTCGGCCAGGGTCCCAAGAGACCCAGTACTTC. Amino acids: CASSKSRPGSQETQYF.

V usage is TRBV6-1 and J usage is TRBJ2-7; possibly TRBD1 or TRBD2 for D (5 bases each). With 7 bases removed from V and 8 bases from J, the gap between germline ends came to 18 bases. The CDR3 runs to 13 residues. CDR1 is MNHNS, CDR2 SASEGT, per germline. CDR3 residues: CASNNRDVSKQYF. The CDR3 bases are TGTGCCAGCAATAACCGGGACGTCTCTAAGCAGTACTTC.

This chain links TRBV5-3 with TRBJ2-7; maybe TRBD1 (6 bases). TRBV5-3 is an ORF; its function is uncertain. The ends were cut back, 3 bases at V and 3 bases at J, with 10 bases in the middle. There are 13 residues in the CDR3. In DNA form, the CDR3 reads TGTGCCAGAAGCTGGGGACACTTCTACGAGCAGTACTTC. Its protein product is CARSWGHFYEQYF.

The chain's CDR3 is CASSLLASRDTQYF. CDR3 coding DNA: TGTGCCAGCAGCCTTCTAGCGTCCCGAGATACGCAGTATTTT. The gene calls are TRBV7-4 and TRBJ2-3, with D possibly TRBD2 on 6 matching bases. Trimming pared 5 bases from V and 5 bases from J, leaving 14 bases between. The germline V gene encodes CDR1 SGHVT and CDR2 SQSDAQ. The CDR3 covers 14 residues.

The chain is built from TRBV18 and TRBJ2-5; no definite D call. V was trimmed by 3 bases and J by 1 base, leaving 6 bases between them. The CDR3 is 13 residues long. CDR1 is KGHSH and CDR2 is LQKENI in the germline V gene. This CDR3 is CASSPGLQETQYF. CDR3 bases: TGTGCCAGCTCACCGGGCCTCCAAGAGACCCAGTACTTC.

V gene TRBV19 combines with J gene TRBJ2-7, with D perhaps matching TRBD2 (5 bases). The V and J ends lost 5 bases and 3 bases respectively, with 11 bases between them. Germline-derived CDR1 and CDR2 are LNHDA and SQIVND (reference sequence). The CDR3 covers 13 residues. The CDR3 nucleotides read TGTGCCAGTAGTGTGAGCGGCAACTACGAGCAGTACTTC. It specifies CASSVSGNYEQYF.

The gene calls are TRBV30 and TRBJ2-5; weak D call: TRBD2 (6 bases). V was trimmed by 1 base and J by 2 bases, leaving 11 bases between them. The germline V gene encodes CDR1 GTSNPN and CDR2 SVGIG (reference sequence). The CDR3 is 14 residues long. The CDR3 DNA sequence: TGTGCCTGGAGTGCCGGAGGGCCTCAAGAGACCCAGTACTTC. This gives the protein CAWSAGGPQETQYF. Drawing the rest from reference TRBV30 and TRBJ2-5, the complete variable domain is SQTIHQWPATLVQPVGSPLSLECTVEGTSNPNLYWYRQAAGRGLQLLFYSVGIGQISSEVPQNLSASRPQDRQFILSSKKLLLSDSGFYLCAWSAGGPQETQYFGPGTRLLVL.

The chain links TRBV4-2 to TRBJ2-6; weak D call: TRBD1 (5 bases). V shed 0 bases and J shed 3 bases, with 18 bases lying between them. Looked up from germline, CDR1 is LGHNA and CDR2 is YNFKEQ. CDR3 length: 19 residues. The CDR3 loop is CASSQDRAGLISGANVLTF. In DNA form, the CDR3 reads TGTGCCAGCAGCCAAGATAGGGCAGGGTTGATTAGTGGGGCCAACGTCCTGACTTTC.

Only one count was recorded for this clone. This chain uses TRBV12-5 with TRBJ2-2, with a weak D call TRBD2 (6 bases). This CDR3 spans 18 amino acids. The V and J ends lost 0 bases and 2 bases respectively, with 16 bases between them. Germline V gene lookup returns CDR1 LGHNT and CDR2 FRNRAP. Here the CDR3 reads CASGLVKIAVLNTGELFF. DNA for the CDR3: TGTGCTAGTGGTTTGGTAAAAATAGCGGTTCTAAACACCGGGGAGCTGTTTTTT. The variable domain in full, with the rest retrieved from reference TRBV12-5 and TRBJ2-2, is DARVTQTPRHKVTEMGQEVTMRCQPILGHNTVFWYRQTMMQGLELLAYFRNRAPLDDSGMPKDRFSAEMPDATLATLKIQPSEPRDSAVYFCASGLVKIAVLNTGELFFGEGSRLTVL.

This chain connects TRBV27 to TRBJ1-1; 8 positions match TRBD1. The CDR3 loop spans 15 amino acids. Germline assignment: CDR1 MNHEY and CDR2 SMNVEV (reference sequence). The ends lost 4 bases at V and 1 base at J; junction bases unmatched: 5. Written as DNA, the CDR3 is TGTGCCAGCAGTTGGACAGGGAACCCGAACACTGAAGCTTTCTTT. Protein product: CASSWTGNPNTEAFF.

The sample holds one count of this clone. The J gene is TRBJ2-7, the V gene TRBV6-4; TRBD1 matches 7 bases. In germline, CDR1 is MRHNA, CDR2 SNTAGT. Unmatched junction bases numbered 10, after V lost 8 bases and J lost 0 bases. The CDR3 is made up of 15 amino acids. As DNA, the CDR3 is TGTGCCAGCCTTCAATCCGGGACAGTCTCCTACGAGCAGTACTTC. Protein product: CASLQSGTVSYEQYF.

The chain couples TRBV4-1 to TRBJ2-7, with 11 bases that match TRBD2. Germline V CDR1 and CDR2: MGHRA, YSYEKL. V lost 0 bases to trimming and J lost 3 bases; unmatched junction nucleotides: 13. The CDR3 has 19 residues. In DNA form, the CDR3 reads TGCGCCAGCAGCCAAGAACCGGGGCTAGCGGGGGGAAAGCACTACGAGCAGTACTTC. Translation gives CASSQEPGLAGGKHYEQYF.

This rearrangement joins TRBV30 to TRBJ2-3, with D possibly called TRBD1 or TRBD2 (5 bases each). Germline CDR1 reads GTSNPN; CDR2 reads SVGIG (reference sequence). There are 15 residues in the CDR3. V was clipped by 0 bases and J by 0 bases, with 10 bases between them. CDR3 bases: TGTGCCTGGAGTGTAACCGGGGCTAGCACAGATACGCAGTATTTT. This sequence encodes CAWSVTGASTDTQYF.

The chain uses TRBV12-5 and TRBJ2-1, with D possibly matching TRBD2 (6 bases). V was cut by 5 bases and J by 3 bases, with 14 bases left in between. The CDR3 sequence is 15 residues long. Germline loops: CDR1 LGHNT, CDR2 FRNRAP. CDR3 DNA sequence: TGTGCTAGTGGTCCGGGACTGGCGGGCTACAATGAGCAGTTCTTC. Translation gives CASGPGLAGYNEQFF.

This chain uses TRBV19 with TRBJ2-2; 12 bases are shared with TRBD2. Germline loops: CDR1 LNHDA, CDR2 SQIVND (reference sequence). V gave up 3 bases and J gave up 3 bases; unmatched junction bases: 5. This CDR3 is built from 17 residues. CDR3 region: CASSISRTSGDTGELFF. For the CDR3, the DNA is TGTGCCAGTAGTATCTCTCGGACTAGCGGGGACACCGGGGAGCTGTTTTTT.

The chain is built from TRBV7-9 and TRBJ2-7, with 10 nucleotides matching TRBD2. Germline values: CDR1 SEHNR, CDR2 FQNEAQ (reference sequence). The CDR3 extends over 17 amino acids. V lost 0 bases to trimming and J lost 0 bases; unmatched junction nucleotides: 5. CDR3 DNA: TGTGCCAGCAGCTTAGCGTCGACTAGCGGGCCCTCCTACGAGCAGTACTTC. Amino acid sequence: CASSLASTSGPSYEQYF.

The chain employs TRBV29-1 and TRBJ2-3; D not resolved. The germline CDR1 and CDR2 sequences are SQVTM and ANQGSEA. With 6 bases removed from V and 5 bases from J, the gap between germline ends came to 9 bases. The CDR3 is 11 amino acids. In DNA form, the CDR3 reads TGCAGCGTAAATCTATTAGATACGCAGTATTTT. This sequence encodes CSVNLLDTQYF.

The rearrangement links TRBV11-2 to TRBJ2-5; 7 nucleotides line up with TRBD2. The length of the CDR3 is 13 residues. Germline V gives CDR1 SGHAT, CDR2 FQNNGV. With 6 bases clipped from V and 6 bases from J, the junction kept 7 bases outside the gene matches. The CDR3 DNA is TGTGCCAGCAGGCATACTAGCGTCCAGACCCAGTACTTC. Amino acids: CASRHTSVQTQYF.

V is TRBV6-5 and J is TRBJ1-2; D is undetermined. The CDR3 loop spans 12 amino acids. From germline, CDR1 is MNHEY and CDR2 SVGAGI. V shed 5 bases and J shed 8 bases, with 12 bases lying between them. CDR3 loop: CASSEGRSGYTF. CDR3 DNA sequence: TGTGCCAGCAGTGAAGGCAGGAGCGGCTACACCTTC.

This rearrangement joins TRBV2 to TRBJ2-5; D tentatively fits TRBD1 or TRBD2 (5 bases each). V shed 6 bases and J shed 5 bases, with 16 bases lying between them. Looked up from germline, CDR1 is SNHLY and CDR2 is FYNNEI. The CDR3 runs 14 residues. CDR3 amino acids: CASRDLGPRETQYF. Written as DNA, the CDR3 is TGTGCCAGCAGGGACCTGGGACCTCGGGAGACCCAGTACTTC.

The V and J genes are TRBV10-3 and TRBJ2-3, with D perhaps matching TRBD1 or TRBD2 (5 bases each). The CDR3 has 18 residues. Germline V gene sequence: CDR1 ENHRY, CDR2 SYGVKD. The ends were cut back, 10 bases at V and 6 bases at J, with 32 bases in the middle. As DNA, the CDR3 is TGTGCCACCCAGGGCCCCGGTTCTCGGACTTTCCGAGCGGATACGCAGTATTTT. This codes for CATQGPGSRTFRADTQYF.

This rearrangement joins TRBV7-8 to TRBJ2-2; D unclear. The V gene's germline CDR1 is SGHVS and CDR2 FQNEAQ. The CDR3 spans 15 residues. V was pared by 5 bases and J by 0 bases, with 10 bases between. CDR3 protein: CASSQAAPNTGELFF. In DNA form, the CDR3 reads TGTGCCAGCAGCCAAGCCGCCCCGAACACCGGGGAGCTGTTTTTT.

V is TRBV29-1 and J is TRBJ1-2; D gene uncertain. Trimming cost V 4 bases and J 7 bases, with 4 bases left between them. From germline, CDR1 is SQVTM and CDR2 ANQGSEA. The CDR3 spans 9 residues. The CDR3 loop reads CSVALGYTF. The CDR3 DNA is TGCAGCGTTGCCCTTGGCTACACCTTC.

The chain combines TRBV7-2 with TRBJ2-3, with 7 bases fitting TRBD2. Germline values: CDR1 SGHTA, CDR2 FQGNSA. V lost 2 bases and J lost 6; bases outside the gene matches: 8. The CDR3 runs 15 residues. The CDR3 nucleotides are TGTGCCAGCAGCTTAAGGGCGGGAGATGAGGATACGCAGTATTTT. This translates into CASSLRAGDEDTQYF.

This clone has only a few counts. The chain carries TRBV11-3 and TRBJ2-3; 9 bases match TRBD1. The CDR3 extends over 16 amino acids. Germline V gives CDR1 SGHNT, CDR2 YENEEA. The V segment lost 5 bases and the J segment 2 bases; nucleotides outside the gene matches: 8. CDR3 DNA sequence: TGTGCCAGCAGCCCCGGGACAGGGAGGGACACAGATACGCAGTATTTT. Amino acids: CASSPGTGRDTDTQYF.